Each of the 3 T cell receptor beta chains below was sequenced from the same sample in a study of Ad26.COV2.S vaccination and SARS-CoV-2 variants. Treatment of the sample: roughly 18 received Ad26.COV2.S at low or high dose, single or two shots; 5 received placebo; per-sample allocation not given. Sample collection was performed on day 63 after the first vaccine or placebo injection. Libraries were prepared by immunoSEQ multiplex PCR; TCRdb keeps only in-frame clonotypes and omits some of them. The data contain over 400,000 clones, 89% of them singletons. Here the sequenced sample was peripheral blood, taken in a trial of Ad26.COV2.S vaccine versus placebo. All receptors derive from a person aged 18-60 years who received the Ad26.COV2.S COVID-19 vaccine or a placebo.

This clone was recorded a few times. This sample also contains other DNA sequences that code for the same CDR3. This chain joins TRBV5-1 and TRBJ2-1; no reliable D call. Trimming shortened V by 0 bases and J by 0 bases, and 7 bases separated the two germline ends. Looked up from germline, CDR1 is SGHRS and CDR2 is YFSETQ. The CDR3 runs to 15 residues. The CDR3 loop reads CASSLGVSSYNEQFF. The CDR3 DNA is TGCGCCAGCAGCTTGGGCGTAAGCTCCTACAATGAGCAGTTCTTC. Variable domain in full (rest from reference TRBV5-1 and TRBJ2-1): KAGVTQTPRYLIKTRGQQVTLSCSPISGHRSVSWYQQTPGQGLQFLFEYFSETQRNKGNFPGRFSGRQFSNSRSEMNVSTLELGDSALYLCASSLGVSSYNEQFFGPGTRLTVL.

The gene calls are TRBV6-5 and TRBJ2-2; D possibly uses TRBD1 or TRBD2 (5 bases each). The CDR3 loop spans 13 amino acids. Trimming left V 5 bases short and J 7 bases short, with 11 bases between. Per germline, CDR1 MNHEY and CDR2 SVGAGI. CDR3 bases: TGTGCCAGCAGTACCCCAGGGAGCGGGGAGCTGTTTTTT. Translation: CASSTPGSGELFF.

This chain links TRBV12-3 or TRBV12-4 with TRBJ2-6, with D hard to call. The CDR3 is 12 amino acids. V gave up 6 bases and J gave up 1 base, with 1 base separating them. The CDR3 region is CASRSGANVLTF. The CDR3, as DNA: TGTGCCAGCAGGTCTGGGGCCAACGTCCTGACTTTC.